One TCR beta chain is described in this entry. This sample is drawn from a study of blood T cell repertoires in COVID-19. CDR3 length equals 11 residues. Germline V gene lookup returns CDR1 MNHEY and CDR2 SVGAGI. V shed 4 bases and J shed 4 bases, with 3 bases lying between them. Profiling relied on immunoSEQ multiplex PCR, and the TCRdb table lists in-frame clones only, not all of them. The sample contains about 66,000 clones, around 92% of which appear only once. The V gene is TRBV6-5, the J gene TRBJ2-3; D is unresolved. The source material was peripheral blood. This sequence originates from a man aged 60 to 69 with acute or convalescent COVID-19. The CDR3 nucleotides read TGTGCCAGCAGTTCAGCAGATACGCAGTATTTT. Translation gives CASSSADTQYF.